This T cell receptor (beta chain) is from a study of cytomegalovirus exposure and HLA in healthy donors. Study-level findings and limits: As confirmed in vitro, three CMV-associated chains were specific for CMV antigens. Clonal expansion was found to be greater in HLA-associated TCR beta chains than in equally common others in a later analysis. Later analysis identified a missense DCLRE1C variant that was linked to TCR beta V- and J-gene trimming.

The PCR contained 60 Vbeta and 13 Jbeta primers. Profiled with immunoSEQ multiplex PCR; TCRdb holds only in-frame clones, not every one. The table includes roughly 230,000 clones, about nine tenths detected once. Germline CDR1 is KGHSH and CDR2 is LQKENI. The CDR3 has 16 amino acids. J gave up 6 bases and V 2 bases, and 7 bases lay outside the gene matches. On this clone: Its antigen is unknown.

Sequenced input: PBMCs. The gene calls are TRBV18 and TRBJ2-2, with 9 positions matching TRBD1. This clonotype was obtained from a girl aged 2-9 years in good health and CMV-seronegative. DNA of the CDR3: TGTGCCAGCTCACCAACTTCGGGACAGGGCTCCGGGGAGCTGTTTTTT. Its translation: CASSPTSGQGSGELFF.